This TCR beta chain was recovered during a study of cytomegalovirus exposure and HLA in healthy donors (dated 2017 in TCRdb). As for the study more broadly: According to an earlier analysis of 587 of the donors, roughly 180 million T cells yielded approximately 120 million unique TCR beta sequences and approximately 280 Gb of sequence data. About 280 gigabases of sequencing data and 70 million to 95 million unique TCR sequences made up an early release that covered 500 to 700 HLA-typed donors. Of the 300 to 500 genotyped donors, 65% to 90% were placed in the genetic ancestry cluster associated with self-reported Caucasian donors. The study aimed to test whether signatures of past pathogen exposure could be identified by cataloging public T cell receptors. Using immunosequencing, the study profiled T cell repertoires from 640 or so subjects and related those repertoires to cytomegalovirus serostatus. Along with the roughly 700-subject first cohort, a separate validation cohort of over a hundred different subjects was used. To predict cytomegalovirus infection status, the study combined high-throughput TCR immunosequencing, statistical association of individual TCRs with disease status, and machine learning. A later analysis re-examined previously published TCR beta repertoires from more than 650 donors and added high-resolution HLA genotyping to investigate patterns of TCR occurrence. In the later analysis, no new phenotypic data were used to find candidate immune exposures; instead, reliance was placed on TCR beta sequences and their occurrence across donors. An earlier analysis of 587 of the donors used high-throughput TCR beta sequencing to judge whether each TCR beta V gene segment behaved as functional or pseudogenic. Donor age, sex, ethnicity and CMV serostatus were compiled alongside the repertoire data. In a later genetic analysis, genome-wide SNP genotypes for about 65% of the 666 donors were used, and that subset was treated as a discovery cohort. Every repertoire in the discovery cohort had been generated on one and the same sequencing platform. HLA typing included class I and class II loci at four-digit resolution. Typing coverage varied by locus: roughly 629-640 donors for A, B, C, DRB1 and DQB1; approximately 500 for DQA1; 606 for DPA1; around 450 for DPB1. Because of strong linkage in the cohort, five DR-DQ haplotypes were treated as single units for association and clustering. Among around 400 genotyped donors of the cohort, an average of approximately 240,000 unique TCR beta nucleotide sequences were sequenced per donor, around 18% of them non-productive. The paper as a whole reports these results and caveats: In vitro tests confirmed that three of the cytomegalovirus-associated TCR beta chains recognize cytomegalovirus antigens. Across donors, most TCR sequences were observed very rarely, whereas some public TCRs were present in many individuals. According to a later analysis, parvovirus B19, influenza, CMV and Epstein-Barr virus appeared linked to several top co-occurrence clusters. Because counts were too low, approximately 15 rarely observed V segments, including chromosome 9 orphons, were excluded from the earlier analysis of roughly 580 of the donors. A later analysis found that TCR association rates varied across HLA loci, with DRB1 alleles showing the most associated TCRs and HLA-C alleles the fewest. In a later genetic analysis, fewer N-insertions in productive TCRs were reported among donors in an Asian-associated ancestry cluster than the approximately 630-donor mean. Assigning TCR associations to individual alleles was difficult when HLA alleles, especially DR and DQ, strongly co-occurred. In a later genetic analysis, a missense DCLRE1C variant was associated with V-gene and J-gene trimming of TCR beta chains, and the association was replicated in an independent cohort. Most CMV-associated TCR beta chains appeared to be HLA-restricted in a later analysis, and the HLA associations seemed to be driven largely by CMV exposure. According to the authors, the approach could potentially be generalized to other disease states and immunological phenotypes. A further reported finding was that TCR beta sequences accurately predicted the HLA-A and HLA-B alleles for most subjects in the first cohort. The classifier was reported to diagnose cytomegalovirus status with high specificity and sensitivity in both the original cohort and the validation cohort. A cluster of highly shared sequence variants was judged likely to be a technical artifact of the sequencing pipeline. Some IMGT-functional V segments, including TRBV6-2 and TRBV6-3, could not be told apart with the 87-base-pair reads, so those segments were excluded. Only TCR beta chains were sequenced in this cohort, and the absence of alpha or paired-chain data limited detectable features. Linkage disequilibrium might explain the correlated functional status among segregating V segments, but an unknown experimental factor could not be excluded. A later analysis associated 15,000 to 20,000 TCR beta sequences with specific HLA alleles at a false discovery rate of 0.05. Roughly uniform sequencing depth across donors was assumed in presence/absence analyses, although this assumption may not hold. The study gave a list of under 200 TCR beta chains associated with cytomegalovirus. A later analysis found that HLA-associated TCR beta chains were more clonally expanded and had lower generation probabilities than equally common non-associated chains. Broadly in line with IMGT annotations, most TCR beta V segments showed up in productive rearrangements about 87% or about 30% of the time in an earlier analysis of 587 of the donors. Because HLA typing was missing for some donors at each locus, association tests included only the typed subset. For the cohort, immune exposure information was limited to CMV serostatus.

Reading the germline V gene gives CDR1 SNHLY and CDR2 FYNNEI. The CDR3, from cysteine to phenylalanine, totals 19 residues. Just CDR3 DNA is preserved here, 57 bases in frame from base 1. Relative to germline, V is missing 8 bases and J is missing 0 bases, with 11 bases of the junction outside any gene match. In regard to this clone: What this receptor recognizes is not known. No quality values exist for individual bases; no much larger clone is one base distant.

Libraries were constructed by the immunoSEQ multiplex PCR assay. For the multiplex PCR, a mixture combining 60 forward primers for TCR Vbeta segments and 13 reverse primers for TCR Jbeta segments was used. The CDR3 region of rearranged TCR beta genes was amplified from genomic DNA with a multiplex PCR assay. Amplified TCR beta libraries were sequenced as 87-base-pair reads on the Illumina HiSeq System. Per the authors' processing: A later analysis tallied approximately 87 million unique TCR beta chains across the 600 to 700 repertoires, and about 12 million of those chains were shared by two or more donors. Raw reads were error-corrected and collapsed into unique sequences with a nearest-neighbor algorithm that merged closely related sequences to remove PCR and sequencing errors. To assign V, D and J gene segments, CDR3 sequences were aligned to IMGT reference sequences. For a sequence to be retained, a match of at least six nucleotides to both a V gene segment and a J gene segment was required. A rearrangement counted as productive if the CDR3 had no stop codons and remained in frame with V and J, and every other rearrangement counted as non-productive. Following IMGT convention, CDR3 was defined as the stretch from the second conserved V-encoded cysteine up to the conserved J-encoded phenylalanine. The earlier analysis of 587 of the donors excluded sequences that lacked an unambiguous match to a single V gene segment. In an earlier analysis of several hundred of the donors, a V segment was called functional when productive rearrangements were above 56.7%, and segregating when the standard deviation between donors exceeded 5%. A statistical classification framework was built to diagnose cytomegalovirus status from the catalog of TCR beta chain sequences. In a later analysis, V and J genes were assigned by comparing TCR nucleotide sequences against IMGT/GENE-DB human TR gene sequences. Using the TCRdist pipeline, a later analysis assigned CDR3 sequences along with most-parsimonious VDJ recombination scenarios. In a later analysis, each TCR beta chain was defined by its CDR3 amino acid sequence together with its V-gene family, and reads lacking a unique V-gene family were excluded. As a way to deal with suspected cross-contamination and a sequencing artifact, a later analysis dropped approximately 590 nucleotide sequences that were highly shared and had low generation probability. For each public chain, a later analysis derived a clonal expansion index from normalized ranks of inferred template counts within each repertoire. Generation probabilities in a later analysis came from a VDJ recombination model fitted to out-of-frame rearrangements, and those results were checked against IGoR. A later analysis scored TCR-TCR, TCR-HLA and TCR-CMV co-occurrence with hypergeometric tests, applying a repertoire-size bias correction to TCR pairs. In a later analysis, false discovery rates were estimated by permuting HLA or CMV assignments 20 times. A later analysis grouped co-occurring TCRs with DBSCAN, adding TCRdist sequence similarity when clustering within HLA-allele-positive subsets. Co-occurrence clustering excluded repertoires with fewer than 30,000 or more than 120,000 public chains, plus five with anomalous nucleotide sharing. The source is immuneACCESS, and TCRdb retained only in-frame sequences with V and J called. Part of the clones is not carried over; for the studies checked, unresolved V genes explain less than half of this, and the remainder is unexplained. Clonal size and the V and J genes are those of that table, whereas D and trimming came from the DNA. The sample table holds about 180,000 clones, of which about 72% were seen once. Jointly, the top ten make up less than 2.5% of the sample.

The cohort consisted of some 670 healthy bone marrow donors. Cohort members were all nominally healthy when sampled, although unrecorded immune exposures were likely present. CMV serostatus was positive for 250 to 300 and negative for about 50% of the roughly 700 cohort members, and was not recorded for this donor. A peripheral blood sample was collected from each donor, and TCR beta sequencing was performed on peripheral blood mononuclear cells. The Qiagen DNeasy Blood Extraction Kit was used to extract genomic DNA from the blood cell samples. The receptor comes from a human donor in good health. Sequencing was done on a sample of PBMCs. The chain links TRBV2 with TRBJ2-6; 12 of the junction bases match TRBD1. The DNA is as follows: TGTGCCAGCCGCGTAAGCCGGGACAGGGGGCCCTCTGGGGCCAACGTCCTGACTTTC. Translated, it gives CASRVSRDRGPSGANVLTF.